The text below deals with one T cell receptor (beta chain). Its antigen remains unidentified. For sorted subsets, 200 ng DNA per replicate equaled 33,000 or so T cell genomes. The repertoire was sequenced with immunoSEQ multiplex PCR; TCRdb's copy has only in-frame clones and lacks some. The sample lists over 2 million clones; about 94% were seen once. The data were taken from a study of shared clonotypes between healthy human individuals. Study details: Every donor yielded three CD4 naive, three CD4 memory, two CD8 naive and one CD8 memory plate.

Findings and limits, study-wide: The genetic and exposure-history diversity represented was limited by few donors.

Naive CD8 cells were CD45RO-negative, positively selected for CCR7, excluding terminally differentiated effector memory CD45RA+ cells. This sequence was found in a man younger than 35 in good health. Sequencing was performed on naive CD8+ T cells sorted from blood.

CDR3 in DNA: TGTGCCAGCAGCTTCGCCCGAACCACTTACACTGAAGCTTTCTTT. Its protein is CASSFARTTYTEAFF. The gene calls are TRBV11-2 and TRBJ1-1; unclear D gene. This CDR3 comprises 15 residues. In germline, CDR1 is SGHAT, CDR2 FQNNGV. V lost 3 bases to trimming and J lost 3 bases, with 14 bases between them. Filled out from reference TRBV11-2 and TRBJ1-1, the complete variable domain reads EAGVAQSPRYKIIEKRQSVAFWCNPISGHATLYWYQQILGQGPKLLIQFQNNGVVDDSQLPKDRFSAERLKGVDSTLKIQPAKLEDSAVYLCASSFARTTYTEAFFGQGTRLTVV.